Listed below are T cell receptor beta chains from one sample, sequenced in a study of cytomegalovirus exposure and HLA in healthy donors. The assay was immunoSEQ multiplex PCR, and TCRdb's table has in-frame clones only and misses some. This sample has 130,000 or so clones, with over 75% found just once. The specimen sequenced was PBMCs. The receptors were sampled from a man aged 25 to 45 in good health and CMV-seronegative. The CDR3 runs from the conserved cysteine through the conserved F or W. Fields, in order: V gene, J gene, D gene, clone size, CDR3 DNA, CDR3 protein. The D gene is left open where the match is weak. Not all rows give a size; the values are once, few, many and, for expanded clones, a class.

>TRBV6-1|TRBJ1-6|NA|NA
TGTGCCAGCAGTGACAGGGGTCCCAGCTCCTATAATTCACCCCTCCACTTT
CASSDRGPSSYNSPLHF
>TRBV7-9|TRBJ1-5|NA|NA
TGTGCCAGCAGCGGGGGGGTCTTAAGCCAGCCCCAGCATTTT
CASSGGVLSQPQHF
>TRBV7-9|TRBJ1-3|NA|few
TGTGCCAGCAGCTTAGTTGGTCAGGAGGGTGGAAACACCATATATTTT
CASSLVGQEGGNTIYF
>TRBV5-1|TRBJ2-7|TRBD1|NA
TGCGCCAGCAGCCCCGGACAGGAAAGCTCCTACGAGCAGTACTTC
CASSPGQESSYEQYF
>TRBV5-6|TRBJ2-3|TRBD2|NA
TGTGCCAGCAGCTTCCCAGCGGGGGGAGGCACGCAGTATTTT
CASSFPAGGGTQYF
>TRBV10-1|TRBJ2-7|NA|few
TGCGCCAGCAGCGCCCCTCGGTTC
CASSAPRF
>TRBV18|TRBJ2-1|NA|few
TGTGCCAGCTCACCATTAGTAACAGTCAATGAGCAGTTCTTC
CASSPLVTVNEQFF
>TRBV27|TRBJ1-5|TRBD1|few
TGTGCCAGCAGTCCCCAAAGTAGGGGGCGAAGTCAGCCCCAGCATTTT
CASSPQSRGRSQPQHF
>TRBV5-4|TRBJ2-7|NA|NA
TGTGCCAGCAGCCTACTCACAGGGTCCGGCGAGCAGTACTTC
CASSLLTGSGEQYF
>TRBV30|TRBJ1-2|NA|NA
TGTGCCTGGGGACTGCGCTATGGCTACACCTTC
CAWGLRYGYTF
>TRBV19|TRBJ2-1|TRBD2|NA
TGTGCCAGTAGCAAGACGGGACTAGCGGGGGATCGCTCCTACAATGAGCAGTTCTTC
CASSKTGLAGDRSYNEQFF
>TRBV4-2|TRBJ1-6|NA|once
TGTGCCAGCAGCGAGCGGACGGATTATAATTCACCCCTCCACTTT
CASSERTDYNSPLHF
>TRBV5-1|TRBJ2-2|TRBD2|once
TGCGCCAGCAGCTTGCCCGGACTAGCGGGGAACACCGGGGAGCTGTTTTTT
CASSLPGLAGNTGELFF
>TRBV7-9|TRBJ2-2|NA|NA
TGTGCCAGCAGCTTAGCGCAGGGGCGGTTCGGAGCCGGGGAGCTGTTTTTT
CASSLAQGRFGAGELFF
>TRBV15|TRBJ1-5|NA|few
TGTGCCACTAGCAGAGACTTCCTACTGACAAGCCATCAGCCCCAGCATTTT
CATSRDFLLTSHQPQHF
>TRBV5-4|TRBJ2-3|NA|few
TGTGCCAGCAGCTCGTCTAGCACAGATACGCAGTATTTT
CASSSSSTDTQYF
>TRBV5-4|TRBJ2-5|TRBD1|NA
TGTGCCAGCAGCATGACCGGGACAGGGGCAGAGGCCCAGTACTTC
CASSMTGTGAEAQYF
>TRBV6-4|TRBJ1-5|NA|few
TGTGCCAGCAGCCAGGAACTCAATCAGCCCCAGCATTTT
CASSQELNQPQHF
>TRBV7-9|TRBJ2-7|TRBD1|NA
TGTGCCAGCAGCCCCCCCCCGGGACAGGGGTTGGGTGAGCAGTACTTC
CASSPPPGQGLGEQYF
>TRBV14|TRBJ2-1|TRBD2|once
TGTGCCAGCAGCCAAGCTAGGGGGACTAGCGGGGCCAGGGAGCAGTTCTTC
CASSQARGTSGAREQFF
>TRBV5-1|TRBJ1-1|NA|NA
TGCGCCAGCAGCTTACAGTTCAACACTGAAGCTTTCTTT
CASSLQFNTEAFF
>TRBV6-5|TRBJ2-7|TRBD2|NA
TGTGCCAGCAGGTCCAGGGAGGGCTCCTACGAGCAGTACTTC
CASRSREGSYEQYF
>TRBV18|TRBJ1-4|NA|few
TGTGCCAGCTCACCACGAGCGGGGTATGAAAAACTGTTTTTT
CASSPRAGYEKLFF
>TRBV13|TRBJ1-1|NA|few
TGTGCCAGCCGACGGGGGGGCCCTGAAGCTTTCTTT
CASRRGGPEAFF
>TRBV6-6|TRBJ1-2|NA|NA
TGTGCCGGAAGCAGGGGCAACTATGGCTACACCTTC
CAGSRGNYGYTF
>TRBV6-1|TRBJ1-1|NA|NA
TGTGCCAGAGGGCCGACAGGAACCATGAACACTGAAGCTTTCTTT
CARGPTGTMNTEAFF
>TRBV28|TRBJ1-4|NA|NA
TGTGCCAGCAGGCTACGAGAAATACTGTTTTTT
CASRLREILFF
>TRBV29-1|TRBJ2-5|NA|NA
TGCAGCGTTGAAACTGGGGGCCGAGAGACCCAGTACTTC
CSVETGGRETQYF
>TRBV6-5|TRBJ2-3|TRBD1|NA
TGTGCCAGTGGGACAGGGAGGTCAGATACGCAGTATTTT
CASGTGRSDTQYF
>TRBV4-1|TRBJ1-5|TRBD1|NA
TGCGCCAGCAGCCATAGGGAGACAGGGGGACAGCCCCAGCATTTT
CASSHRETGGQPQHF
>TRBV6-1|TRBJ2-5|NA|NA
TGTGCCAGCAGTGAAAACGAGTCAGGGTACCGAGAGACCCAGTACTTC
CASSENESGYRETQYF
>TRBV4-1|TRBJ1-2|NA|NA
TGCGCCAGCAGGTCGACAGACGAAGAGTACTCCTATGGCTACACCTTC
CASRSTDEEYSYGYTF
>TRBV19|TRBJ2-4|TRBD1|NA
TGTGCCAGTAGTTCCTGGGACAGGATCTACTTC
CASSSWDRIYF
>TRBV5-6|TRBJ2-4|TRBD2|NA
TGTGCCAGCAGGATTTGGGGGGGGGAAGACATTCAGTACTTC
CASRIWGGEDIQYF
>TRBV28|TRBJ1-6|NA|NA
TGTGCCAGCAGTGCCCAGATTTCACCCCTCCACTTT
CASSAQISPLHF
>TRBV6-1|TRBJ1-1|NA|NA
TGTGCCAGCAGTGACAATGCCGGGGAGAACACTGAAGCTTTCTTT
CASSDNAGENTEAFF
>TRBV6-1|TRBJ2-5|TRBD1|NA
TGTGCCAGCTGGGACAGGGGGCATGAGACCCAGTACTTC
CASWDRGHETQYF
>TRBV5-1|TRBJ2-2|TRBD2|NA
TGCGCCAGCAGCTCGAAGCGGGGGGGCACCGGGGAGCTGTTTTTT
CASSSKRGGTGELFF
>TRBV2|TRBJ2-5|NA|NA
TGTGCCAGCAGTGACAGTCAAGAGACCCAGTACTTC
CASSDSQETQYF
>TRBV27|TRBJ1-2|NA|NA
TGTGCCAGCAGCATTGCAGGGGCCTATGGCTACACCTTC
CASSIAGAYGYTF
>TRBV4-1|TRBJ2-3|TRBD1|NA
TGCGCCAGCAGCCAACGAGGGGGCCTTAGCACAGATACGCAGTATTTT
CASSQRGGLSTDTQYF
>TRBV28|TRBJ1-4|NA|NA
TGTGCCAGCAAGGGGCCTGGGCAGGGATATGAAAAACTGTTTTTT
CASKGPGQGYEKLFF
>TRBV2|TRBJ2-7|NA|NA
TGTGCCAGCAGTGATACTGGGGGGAAATACTACGAGCAGTACTTC
CASSDTGGKYYEQYF
>TRBV11-2|TRBJ2-3|TRBD2|NA
TGTGCCAGCAGCTCCACTAGCGGTACAGATACGCAGTATTTT
CASSSTSGTDTQYF
>TRBV7-9|TRBJ1-1|NA|NA
TGTGCCAGTACCAGAATGAACACTGAAGCTTTCTTT
CASTRMNTEAFF
>TRBV11-2|TRBJ2-3|NA|NA
TGTGCCAGCAGCTTAGATGGAGGCTACACAGATACGCAGTATTTT
CASSLDGGYTDTQYF
>TRBV5-4|TRBJ1-2|NA|NA
TGTGCCAGCAGCTTGGTCGGGAGTAACAGTGGCTACACCTTC
CASSLVGSNSGYTF
>TRBV27|TRBJ1-6|NA|NA
TGTGCCAGCAGTTTATCGAAGGCAGGGAATTCACCCCTCCACTTT
CASSLSKAGNSPLHF
>TRBV27|TRBJ1-4|NA|once
TGTGCCAGCACGATGGTGGGGACTGAGGGTGCTAATGAAAAACTGTTTTTT
CASTMVGTEGANEKLFF
>TRBV7-8|TRBJ2-1|TRBD2|NA
TGTGCCAGCAGCTTGGGACTAGCGACTTACAATGAGCAGTTCTTC
CASSLGLATYNEQFF
>TRBV28|TRBJ1-4|NA|few
TGTGCCAGCAGGGAAGGGGGGGGAAGAGAAAAACTGTTTTTT
CASREGGGREKLFF
>TRBV6-1|TRBJ1-1|NA|NA
TGTGCCAGCAGTGAGAGCGGGTCGAACACTGAAGCTTTCTTT
CASSESGSNTEAFF
>TRBV27|TRBJ2-7|TRBD1|few
TGTGCCAGCAGTTCCGGACAGGGGTTGGCCTACGAGCAGTACTTC
CASSSGQGLAYEQYF